These 9 T cell receptor beta chains originate from one sample sequenced in a study of human T cells and chemical hapten exposure. TCRdb reanalysed the RACE reads using MiXCR and keeps one entry per CDR3 protein. This sample yields tens of thousands of distinct CDR3 sequences, of which 7.5% to 10% are seen a single time; roughly 15% belongs to the top ten. Time point noted: patch test 1, 2 weeks after DPC sensitization. The treatment here: therapeutic diphenylcyclopropenone sensitization with weekly scalp DPC. The material sequenced was whole blood, taken in connection with sensitization to the hapten diphenylcyclopropenone (DPC). These receptors came from a woman in her forties with alopecia areata. Some clones in this sample may be carry-over from other donors' samples.

In this sample, this clonotype turned up many times. V usage is TRBV29-1 and J usage is TRBJ2-7; 12 positions match TRBD1. Germline CDR1 and CDR2: SQVTM and ANQGSEA. The CDR3 has 13 residues. With V trimmed by 6 bases and J by 9 bases, 9 bases remained unmatched. CDR3 bases: TGCAGCGTGACCGGGACAGGGGGCTTCGGGCAGTACTTC. Residues: CSVTGTGGFGQYF.

At least ten counts were recorded for this clonotype. The gene calls are TRBV18 and TRBJ2-4, with D unclear. The germline V and J ends were trimmed by 1 base and 7 bases, with 14 bases remaining between them. Germline lookup yields CDR1 KGHSH and CDR2 LQKENI. CDR3 length: 15 residues. CDR3 in DNA: TGTGCCAGCTCACCACTAGACCTTCTCGTTAACATTCAGTACTTC. It is translated as CASSPLDLLVNIQYF.

This clonotype was detected ten times or more. The V and J genes are TRBV29-1 and TRBJ2-3, with TRBD1 as a possible D gene (6 bases). CDR1 is SQVTM, CDR2 ANQGSEA, per germline. Trimming pared 3 bases from V and 1 base from J, leaving 11 bases between. The CDR3 length is 14 residues. In DNA form, the CDR3 reads TGCAGCGTTGATCAGGGGCTGGGCACAGATACGCAGTATTTT. Its protein product is CSVDQGLGTDTQYF.

This clonotype was seen many times. The rearrangement links TRBV27 to TRBJ2-3; the D gene could be TRBD1 or TRBD2 (5 bases each). Trimming cost V 4 bases and J 4 bases, with 15 bases left between them. Germline V CDR1 and CDR2: MNHEY, SMNVEV (reference sequence). The CDR3 runs to 15 residues. DNA for the CDR3: TGTGCCAGCAGTTCCCGGGGCCGAGTATCAGATACGCAGTATTTT. Protein product: CASSSRGRVSDTQYF.

This clonotype was counted many times. The chain recombines TRBV7-8 with TRBJ1-1, with TRBD1 as a possible D gene (5 bases). The CDR3 length is 14 residues. Germline CDR1 and CDR2: SGHVS and FQNEAQ. The V and J ends lost 4 bases and 1 base respectively, with 10 bases between them. The CDR3, as DNA: TGTGCCAGCAGCTGGGGGGTAACGAACACTGAAGCTTTCTTT. Translating gives CASSWGVTNTEAFF.

This clonotype was counted many times. The chain combines TRBV5-1 with TRBJ2-7; 8 bases match TRBD1. Germline V lookup: CDR1 SGHRS, CDR2 YFSETQ. This CDR3 spans 15 amino acids. V lost 0 bases to trimming and J lost 2 bases; unmatched junction nucleotides: 4. This CDR3 reads CASSLEGTGPYEQYF. CDR3 nucleotides: TGCGCCAGCAGCTTGGAAGGGACAGGCCCCTACGAGCAGTACTTC.

This clonotype was detected ten times or more. The CDR3 is CASSPRSAGADTQYF. DNA for the CDR3: TGTGCCAGCTCACCCCGTTCAGCAGGGGCAGATACGCAGTATTTT. The V call is TRBV18, the J call TRBJ2-3; TRBD1 is a possible D gene (6 bases). Per germline, CDR1 KGHSH and CDR2 LQKENI. Trimming removed 3 bases from V and 4 bases from J, with 14 bases in between. The CDR3 contains 15 residues.

The rearrangement uses TRBV18 and TRBJ2-3, with 7 bases lining up with TRBD1. The CDR3 is made up of 16 amino acids. Germline assignment: CDR1 KGHSH and CDR2 LQKENI. V lost 0 bases, J lost 0 bases, and 3 bases stayed unmatched. The CDR3 DNA sequence: TGTGCCAGCTCACCACCGGGGACAGATAGCACAGATACGCAGTATTTT. It translates to CASSPPGTDSTDTQYF.

This clonotype has at least ten counts. This CDR3 is CASTTPSGELFF. CDR3 bases: TGTGCCAGCACCACACCAAGCGGGGAGCTGTTTTTT. This chain uses TRBV11-2 with TRBJ2-2; D gene ambiguous. Trimming took 7 bases from V and 7 from J, leaving 10 bases between them. This CDR3 contains 12 residues. Germline lookup yields CDR1 SGHAT and CDR2 FQNNGV.